The T cell receptor (beta chain) described here comes from a study of cytomegalovirus exposure and HLA in healthy donors. This PCR relied on a set of 60 Vbeta primers and 13 Jbeta primers. Repertoires were generated with immunoSEQ multiplex PCR, while TCRdb's copy carries only in-frame clones and drops some. Here the sample spans 150,000 to 200,000 clones, more than 65% being singletons. The receptor comes from a woman in her twenties or thirties in good health and CMV-seropositive. The sample taken for sequencing was PBMCs.

The CDR3: CASSLGVNEQYF. CDR3 DNA sequence: TGTGCCAGCAGCTTGGGAGTTAACGAGCAGTACTTC. This rearrangement joins TRBV5-4 to TRBJ2-7; no clear D. Germline CDR1 and CDR2: SGHNT and YYREEE (reference sequence). The CDR3 is 12 residues long. With 0 bases removed from V and 5 bases from J, the gap between germline ends came to 6 bases.